This T cell receptor (beta chain) was identified during a study of T cell responses to AZD1222 COVID-19 vaccine. General study results and limits: It was only 6 or 7 AZD1222 recipients who were seropositive at baseline. Sampled repertoires all dated from after the peak T cell response.

Using immunoSEQ multiplex PCR, the repertoire was profiled, and TCRdb retains in-frame clones only, with some absent. The table has more than 95,000 clones, roughly nine tenths seen once. The CDR3 is 16 residues long. V was pared by 1 base and J by 3 bases, with 13 bases between. Germline CDR1 SGHAT, CDR2 FQNNGV. Concerning this clone itself: As yet, its antigen is unknown.

Material: peripheral blood, obtained on day 0 of AZD1222 vaccination. The chain joins TRBV11-2 to TRBJ2-1, with D possibly TRBD1 on 7 matching bases. This clonotype originated in an adult in good health. CDR3 amino acids: CASSLGQGGGYNEQFF. CDR3 nucleotide sequence: TGTGCCAGCAGCTTAGGACAGGGAGGAGGCTACAATGAGCAGTTCTTC.